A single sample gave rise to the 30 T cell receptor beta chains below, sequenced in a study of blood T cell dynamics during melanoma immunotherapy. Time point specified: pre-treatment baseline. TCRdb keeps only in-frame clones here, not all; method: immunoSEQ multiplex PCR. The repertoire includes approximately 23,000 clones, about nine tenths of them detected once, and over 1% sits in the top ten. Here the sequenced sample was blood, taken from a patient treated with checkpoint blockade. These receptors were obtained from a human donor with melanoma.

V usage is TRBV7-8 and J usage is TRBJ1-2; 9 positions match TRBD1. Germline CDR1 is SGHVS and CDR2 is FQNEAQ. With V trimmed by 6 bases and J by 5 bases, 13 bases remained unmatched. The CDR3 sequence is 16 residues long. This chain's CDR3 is CASSLVPTGGRYGYTF. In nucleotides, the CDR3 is TGTGCCAGCAGTTTGGTACCGACAGGGGGGAGATATGGCTACACCTTC.

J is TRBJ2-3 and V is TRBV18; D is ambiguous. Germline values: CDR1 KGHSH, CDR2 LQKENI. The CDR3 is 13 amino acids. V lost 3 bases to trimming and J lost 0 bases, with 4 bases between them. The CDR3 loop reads CASSPPSTDTQYF. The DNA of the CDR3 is TGTGCCAGCTCACCGCCGAGCACAGATACGCAGTATTTT.

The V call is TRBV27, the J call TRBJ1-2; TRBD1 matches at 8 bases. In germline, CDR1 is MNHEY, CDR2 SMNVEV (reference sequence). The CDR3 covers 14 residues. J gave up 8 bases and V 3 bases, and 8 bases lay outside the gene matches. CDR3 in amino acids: CASSLSGGMQGYTF. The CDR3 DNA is TGTGCCAGCAGTTTGTCAGGGGGCATGCAGGGCTACACCTTC.

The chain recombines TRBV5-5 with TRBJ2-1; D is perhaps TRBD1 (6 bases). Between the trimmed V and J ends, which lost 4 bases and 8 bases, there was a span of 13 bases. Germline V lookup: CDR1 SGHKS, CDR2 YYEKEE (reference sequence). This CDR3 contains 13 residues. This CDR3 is CASSPTGIDEQFF. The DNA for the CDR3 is TGTGCCAGCAGCCCTACAGGGATCGATGAGCAGTTCTTC. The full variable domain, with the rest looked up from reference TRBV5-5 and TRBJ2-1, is DAGVTQSPTHLIKTRGQQVTLRCSPISGHKSVSWYQQVLGQGPQFIFQYYEKEERGRGNFPDRFSARQFPNYSSELNVNALLLGDSALYLCASSPTGIDEQFFGPGTRLTVL.

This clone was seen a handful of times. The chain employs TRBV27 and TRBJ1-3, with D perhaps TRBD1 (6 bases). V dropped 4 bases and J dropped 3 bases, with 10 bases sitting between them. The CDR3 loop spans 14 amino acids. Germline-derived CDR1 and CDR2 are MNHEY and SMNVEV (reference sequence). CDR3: CASSSGVGGNTIYF. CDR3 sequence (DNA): TGTGCCAGCAGTTCAGGGGTTGGTGGAAACACCATATATTTT.

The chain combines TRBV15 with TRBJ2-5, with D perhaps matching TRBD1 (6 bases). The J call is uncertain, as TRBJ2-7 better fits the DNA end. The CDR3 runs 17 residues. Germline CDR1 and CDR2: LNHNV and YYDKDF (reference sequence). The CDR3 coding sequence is TGTGCCACCAGCAGAGAGGGAGAGGCAGGGGCTTCCTACGAGCAGTACTTC. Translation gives CATSREGEAGASYEQYF.

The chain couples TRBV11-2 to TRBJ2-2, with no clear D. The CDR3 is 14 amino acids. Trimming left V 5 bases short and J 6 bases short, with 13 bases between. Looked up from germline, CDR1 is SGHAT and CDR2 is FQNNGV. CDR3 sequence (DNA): TGTGCCAGCAGCCCAATTAAAGTTCCCGGGGAGCTGTTTTTT. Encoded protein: CASSPIKVPGELFF.

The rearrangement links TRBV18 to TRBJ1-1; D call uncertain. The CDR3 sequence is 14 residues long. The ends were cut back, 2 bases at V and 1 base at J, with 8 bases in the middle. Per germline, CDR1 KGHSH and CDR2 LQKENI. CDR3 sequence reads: CASSPGRTNTEAFF. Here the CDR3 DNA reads TGTGCCAGCTCACCAGGGAGAACGAACACTGAAGCTTTCTTT.

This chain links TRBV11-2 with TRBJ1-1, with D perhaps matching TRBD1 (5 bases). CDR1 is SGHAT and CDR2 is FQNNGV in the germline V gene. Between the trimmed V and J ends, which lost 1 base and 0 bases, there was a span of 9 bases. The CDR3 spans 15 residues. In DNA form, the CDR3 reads TGTGCCAGCAGCTTAGGACAGCCGTTGAACACTGAAGCTTTCTTT. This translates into CASSLGQPLNTEAFF.

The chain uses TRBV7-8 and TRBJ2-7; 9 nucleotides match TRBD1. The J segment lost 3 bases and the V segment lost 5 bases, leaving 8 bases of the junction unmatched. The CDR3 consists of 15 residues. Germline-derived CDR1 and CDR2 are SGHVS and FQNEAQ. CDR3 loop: CASSHTGTGFYEQYF. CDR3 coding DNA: TGTGCCAGCAGCCATACCGGGACAGGGTTCTACGAGCAGTACTTC.

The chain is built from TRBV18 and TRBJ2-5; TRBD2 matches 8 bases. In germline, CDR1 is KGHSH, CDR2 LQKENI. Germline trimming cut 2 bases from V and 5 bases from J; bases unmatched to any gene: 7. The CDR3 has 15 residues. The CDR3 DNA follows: TGTGCCAGCTCACCAGGAGCGGGAGTTGGGGAGACCCAGTACTTC. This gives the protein CASSPGAGVGETQYF.

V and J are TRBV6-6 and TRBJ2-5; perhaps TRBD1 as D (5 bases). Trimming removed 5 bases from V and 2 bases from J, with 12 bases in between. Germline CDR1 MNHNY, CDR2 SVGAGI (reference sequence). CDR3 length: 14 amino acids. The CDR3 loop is CASSTQVTQETQYF. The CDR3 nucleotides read TGTGCCAGCAGTACACAGGTGACACAAGAGACCCAGTACTTC.

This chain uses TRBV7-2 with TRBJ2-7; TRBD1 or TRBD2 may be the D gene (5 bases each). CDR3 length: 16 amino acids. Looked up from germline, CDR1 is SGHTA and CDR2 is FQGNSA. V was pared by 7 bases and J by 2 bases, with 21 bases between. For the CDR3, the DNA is TGTGCCAGCACCCCCCGGGGCGGGCCGAGGGCCTACGAGCAGTACTTC. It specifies CASTPRGGPRAYEQYF.

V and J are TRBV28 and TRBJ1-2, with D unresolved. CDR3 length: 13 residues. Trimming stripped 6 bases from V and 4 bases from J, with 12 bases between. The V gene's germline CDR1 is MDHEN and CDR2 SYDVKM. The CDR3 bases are TGTGCCAGCAGCCCGACCCCCGTCTATGGCTACACCTTC. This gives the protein CASSPTPVYGYTF.

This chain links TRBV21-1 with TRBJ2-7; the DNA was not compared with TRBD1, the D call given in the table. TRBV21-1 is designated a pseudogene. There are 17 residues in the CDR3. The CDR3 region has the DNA TGTGCCAGCAGCAGGCAAAACCGGGACAAGGAATACTACGAGCAGTACTTC. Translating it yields CASSRQNRDKEYYEQYF.

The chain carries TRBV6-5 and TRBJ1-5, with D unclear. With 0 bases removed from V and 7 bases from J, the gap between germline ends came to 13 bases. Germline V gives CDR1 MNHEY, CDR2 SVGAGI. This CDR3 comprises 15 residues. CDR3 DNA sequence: TGTGCCAGCAGTTACTCGGCAGGAGATAGCCAGCCCCAGCATTTT. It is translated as CASSYSAGDSQPQHF.

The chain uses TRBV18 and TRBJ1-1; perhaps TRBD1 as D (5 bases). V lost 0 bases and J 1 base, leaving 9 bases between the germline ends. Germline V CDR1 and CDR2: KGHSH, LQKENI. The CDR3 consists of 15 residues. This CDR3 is CASSPPATANTEAFF. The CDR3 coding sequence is TGTGCCAGCTCACCACCCGCGACAGCGAACACTGAAGCTTTCTTT.

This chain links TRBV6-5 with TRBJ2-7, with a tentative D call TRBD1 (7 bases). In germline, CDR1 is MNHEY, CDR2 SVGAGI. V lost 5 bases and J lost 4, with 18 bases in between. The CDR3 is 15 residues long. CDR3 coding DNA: TGTGCCAGCAGTCCTATCACACAGGGGAGGTACGAGCAGTACTTC. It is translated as CASSPITQGRYEQYF.

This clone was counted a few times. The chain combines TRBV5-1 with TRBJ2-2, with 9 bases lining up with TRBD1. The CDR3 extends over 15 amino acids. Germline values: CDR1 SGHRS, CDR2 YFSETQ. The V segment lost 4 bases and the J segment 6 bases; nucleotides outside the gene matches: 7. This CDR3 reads CASSARTGGPGELFF. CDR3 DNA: TGCGCCAGCAGCGCGCGAACAGGGGGCCCCGGGGAGCTGTTTTTT.

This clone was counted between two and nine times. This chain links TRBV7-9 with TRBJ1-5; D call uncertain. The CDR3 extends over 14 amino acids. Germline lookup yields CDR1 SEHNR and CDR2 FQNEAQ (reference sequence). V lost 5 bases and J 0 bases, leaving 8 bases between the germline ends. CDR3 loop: CASSPRDSNQPQHF. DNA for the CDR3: TGTGCCAGCAGCCCCCGGGATAGCAATCAGCCCCAGCATTTT.

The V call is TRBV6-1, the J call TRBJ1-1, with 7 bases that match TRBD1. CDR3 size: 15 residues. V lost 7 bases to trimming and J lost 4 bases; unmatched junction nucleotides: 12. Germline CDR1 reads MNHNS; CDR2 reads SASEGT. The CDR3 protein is CASIRQGSRPTEAFF. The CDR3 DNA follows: TGTGCCAGCATTCGACAGGGCTCGAGACCCACTGAAGCTTTCTTT.

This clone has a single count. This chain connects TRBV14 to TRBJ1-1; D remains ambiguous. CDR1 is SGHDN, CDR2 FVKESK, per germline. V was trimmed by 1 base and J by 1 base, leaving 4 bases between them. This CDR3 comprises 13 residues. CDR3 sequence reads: CASSQVQNTEAFF. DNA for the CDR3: TGTGCCAGCAGCCAAGTCCAGAACACTGAAGCTTTCTTT.

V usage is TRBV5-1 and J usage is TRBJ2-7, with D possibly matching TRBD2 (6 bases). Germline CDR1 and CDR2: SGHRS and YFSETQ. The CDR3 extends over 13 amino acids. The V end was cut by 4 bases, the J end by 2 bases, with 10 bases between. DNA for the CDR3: TGCGCCAGCAGCCGCGGGACGGCCTACGAGCAGTACTTC. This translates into CASSRGTAYEQYF.

The CDR3 coding sequence is TGTGCCAGCAGCTCATACAGGGTCCTAAAAGAGACCCAGTACTTC. Translation: CASSSYRVLKETQYF. J is TRBJ2-5 and V is TRBV5-6; possibly TRBD1 for D (6 bases). The V end lost 3 bases, the J end lost 3 bases, and 15 bases lay between the germline ends. The germline gives CDR1 SGHDT, CDR2 YYEEEE. The CDR3 has 15 amino acids.

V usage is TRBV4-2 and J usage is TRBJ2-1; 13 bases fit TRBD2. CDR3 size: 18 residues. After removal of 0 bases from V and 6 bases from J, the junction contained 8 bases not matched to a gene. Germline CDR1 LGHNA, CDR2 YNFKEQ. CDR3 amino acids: CASSQDSRTSGSLNEQFF. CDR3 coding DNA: TGTGCCAGCAGCCAAGATTCACGGACTAGCGGGAGTCTCAATGAGCAGTTCTTC.

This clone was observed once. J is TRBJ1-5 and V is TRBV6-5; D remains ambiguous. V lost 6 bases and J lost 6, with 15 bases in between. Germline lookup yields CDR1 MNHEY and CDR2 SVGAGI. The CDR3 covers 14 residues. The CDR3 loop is CASRQDGLGQPQHF. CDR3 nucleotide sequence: TGTGCCAGCAGACAAGATGGCTTGGGTCAGCCCCAGCATTTT.

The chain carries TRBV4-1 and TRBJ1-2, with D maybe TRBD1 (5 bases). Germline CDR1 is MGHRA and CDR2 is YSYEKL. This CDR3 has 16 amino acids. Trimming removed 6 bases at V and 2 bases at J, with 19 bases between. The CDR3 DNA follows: TGCGCCAGCAGACATATTGGGGGACGGAGCAACTATGGCTACACCTTC. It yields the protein CASRHIGGRSNYGYTF.

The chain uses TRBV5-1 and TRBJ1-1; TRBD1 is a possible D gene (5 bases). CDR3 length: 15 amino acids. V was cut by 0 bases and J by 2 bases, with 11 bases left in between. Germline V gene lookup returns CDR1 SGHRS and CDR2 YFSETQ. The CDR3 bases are TGCGCCAGCAGCTTGGCGGTAGGGGCAAACACTGAAGCTTTCTTT. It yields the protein CASSLAVGANTEAFF.

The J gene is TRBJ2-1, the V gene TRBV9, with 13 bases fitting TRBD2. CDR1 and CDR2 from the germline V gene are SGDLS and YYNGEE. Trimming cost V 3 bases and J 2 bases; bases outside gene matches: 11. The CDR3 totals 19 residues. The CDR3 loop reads CASSAPLAGGPVAYNEQFF. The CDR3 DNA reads TGTGCCAGCAGCGCACCACTAGCGGGAGGGCCGGTAGCCTACAATGAGCAGTTCTTC.

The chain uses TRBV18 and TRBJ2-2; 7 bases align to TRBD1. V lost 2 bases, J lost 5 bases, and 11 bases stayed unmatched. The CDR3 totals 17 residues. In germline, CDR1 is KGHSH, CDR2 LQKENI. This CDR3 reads CASSPYPATGQTGELFF. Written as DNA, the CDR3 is TGTGCCAGCTCACCATATCCCGCGACAGGGCAGACCGGGGAGCTGTTTTTT.